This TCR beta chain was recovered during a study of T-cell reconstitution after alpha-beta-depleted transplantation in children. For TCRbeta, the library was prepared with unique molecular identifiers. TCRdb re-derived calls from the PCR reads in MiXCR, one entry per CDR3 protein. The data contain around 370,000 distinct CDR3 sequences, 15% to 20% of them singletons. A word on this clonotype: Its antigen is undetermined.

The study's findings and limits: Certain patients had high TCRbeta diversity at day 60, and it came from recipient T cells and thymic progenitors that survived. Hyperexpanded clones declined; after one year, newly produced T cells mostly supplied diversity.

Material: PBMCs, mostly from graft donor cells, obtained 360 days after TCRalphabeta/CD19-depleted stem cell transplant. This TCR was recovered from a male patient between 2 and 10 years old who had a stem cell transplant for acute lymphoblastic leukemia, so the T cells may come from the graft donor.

The CDR3, as DNA: TGTGCCAGCACCGAAGGGGGCGCCGAGAACACTGAAGCTTTCTTT. Its protein is CASTEGGAENTEAFF. The rearrangement joins TRBV28 to TRBJ1-1; 7 bases map to TRBD1. Per the germline V gene, CDR1 is MDHEN and CDR2 is SYDVKM. V trimming: 7 bases; J trimming: 1 base; junction bases outside the gene matches: 9. The CDR3 extends over 15 amino acids.